Below are 10 T cell receptor beta chains sequenced from a single sample in a study of T cell responses to AZD1222 COVID-19 vaccine. Clones were sequenced by immunoSEQ multiplex PCR, and TCRdb holds only the in-frame ones, with some missing. Of roughly 170,000 clones detected, around nine tenths appear once; the ten largest clones hold 0.45% to 0.55%. The sequencing used peripheral blood, collected on day 0 of AZD1222 vaccination. The receptor source for this set is an adult in good health.

The chain combines TRBV28 with TRBJ1-1; weak D call: TRBD1 (5 bases). The ends were cut back, 2 bases at V and 4 bases at J, with 11 bases in the middle. CDR3 length equals 14 residues. Germline V gene sequence: CDR1 MDHEN, CDR2 SYDVKM. CDR3 region: CASSLQGGVTEAFF. The CDR3 DNA follows: TGTGCCAGCAGTTTACAGGGAGGGGTCACTGAAGCTTTCTTT.

The chain carries TRBV9 and TRBJ2-2; no clear D. With 4 bases removed from V and 1 base from J, the gap between germline ends came to 5 bases. This CDR3 comprises 13 residues. In germline, CDR1 is SGDLS, CDR2 YYNGEE. CDR3 protein: CASSLGNTGELFF. DNA of the CDR3: TGTGCCAGCAGCTTAGGGAACACCGGGGAGCTGTTTTTT.

The gene calls are TRBV6-4 and TRBJ2-1; TRBD1 aligns across 10 bases. The CDR3 extends over 15 amino acids. Looked up from germline, CDR1 is MRHNA and CDR2 is SNTAGT. With V trimmed by 6 bases and J by 5 bases, 7 bases remained unmatched. The CDR3 DNA is TGTGCCAGCAGCACTGACAGGGGGCCGAACAATGAGCAGTTCTTC. Encoded protein: CASSTDRGPNNEQFF.

This chain links TRBV10-1 with TRBJ2-7; D gene unclear. This CDR3 comprises 12 residues. Germline V CDR1 and CDR2: WNHNN, SYGVQD (reference sequence). Between the trimmed V and J ends, which lost 3 bases and 6 bases, there was a span of 9 bases. The CDR3 nucleotides are TGCGCCAGCAGTGAAATGGGTGGCGAGCAGTACTTC. It specifies CASSEMGGEQYF.

The table lists this clone with a few counts. The V gene is TRBV6-4, the J gene TRBJ1-6; 9 bases are shared with TRBD1. The germline V gene encodes CDR1 MRHNA and CDR2 SNTAGT. The junction had 2 bases not matched to a gene; V was cut back by 5 bases and J by 6 bases. This CDR3 region has 14 residues. In nucleotides, the CDR3 is TGTGCCAGCAGTTCACAGGGGGCTAATTCACCCCTCCACTTT. Translation gives CASSSQGANSPLHF.

A single count supports this clone. This rearrangement joins TRBV6-5 to TRBJ1-2; weak D call: TRBD1 (5 bases). The CDR3 has 14 residues. Trimming cost V 4 bases and J 2 bases, with 11 bases left between them. Germline loops: CDR1 MNHEY, CDR2 SVGAGI. The CDR3: CASSWAQGNYGYTF. CDR3 DNA: TGTGCCAGCAGTTGGGCGCAGGGAAACTATGGCTACACCTTC.

Details on this clone: Other DNA sequences within the sample encode an identical CDR3. The chain uses TRBV19 and TRBJ2-3; D might be TRBD2 (6 bases). The CDR3 is made up of 15 amino acids. V was cut by 3 bases and J by 1 base, with 11 bases left in between. The germline V gene encodes CDR1 LNHDA and CDR2 SQIVND (reference sequence). CDR3 loop: CASSIRRGGTDTQYF. The CDR3 region has the DNA TGTGCCAGTAGTATTCGGCGGGGAGGCACAGATACGCAGTATTTT.

On this clone: The identical CDR3 is also encoded by other nucleotide sequences in the sample. V is TRBV14 and J is TRBJ1-3; D unresolved. V was trimmed by 4 bases and J by 0 bases, leaving 4 bases between them. The CDR3 has 13 residues. Germline V CDR1 and CDR2: SGHDN, FVKESK. CDR3 DNA: TGTGCCAGCAGCCTGAACTCTGGAAACACCATATATTTT. Protein: CASSLNSGNTIYF.

CDR3 amino acids: CASSLLITDTQYF. The CDR3 nucleotides read TGTGCCAGCAGCTTGCTTATAACAGATACGCAGTATTTT. The V gene is TRBV7-2, the J gene TRBJ2-3; no definite D call. The CDR3 has 13 amino acids. The germline V gene has CDR1 SGHTA and CDR2 FQGNSA. V was clipped by 3 bases and J by 3 bases, with 7 bases between them.

CDR3 sequence: CASSPRQGGYGYTF. In DNA, the CDR3 is TGTGCCAGCAGCCCGAGACAGGGAGGCTATGGCTACACCTTC. This chain connects TRBV5-4 to TRBJ1-2, with 7 bases that match TRBD1. Germline V gene lookup returns CDR1 SGHNT and CDR2 YYREEE (reference sequence). The CDR3 consists of 14 residues. The junction had 7 bases not matched to a gene; V was cut back by 4 bases and J by 4 bases.